The source of this TCR beta chain is a study of metastatic and nonmetastatic thyroid tumors. MiXCR re-clonotyped the PCR reads for TCRdb. The sample yields 14,000 or so clones, about 35% seen once. All patients were treatment-naive before thyroid surgery. Germline loops: CDR1 DFQATT, CDR2 SNEGSKA (reference sequence). This CDR3 spans 12 amino acids. The V segment lost 5 bases and the J segment 5 bases; nucleotides outside the gene matches: 3. The rearrangement links TRBV20-1 to TRBJ2-3; TRBD1 aligns across 8 bases. The sequence derives from a male donor with papillary thyroid cancer or a benign thyroid nodule (not recorded which). Some clones in this sample may be carry-over from other donors' samples. The sample comprised tumor tissue. CDR3 coding DNA: TGCAGTGCTCCTGACAGGGGAGATACGCAGTATTTT. Translated: CSAPDRGDTQYF.